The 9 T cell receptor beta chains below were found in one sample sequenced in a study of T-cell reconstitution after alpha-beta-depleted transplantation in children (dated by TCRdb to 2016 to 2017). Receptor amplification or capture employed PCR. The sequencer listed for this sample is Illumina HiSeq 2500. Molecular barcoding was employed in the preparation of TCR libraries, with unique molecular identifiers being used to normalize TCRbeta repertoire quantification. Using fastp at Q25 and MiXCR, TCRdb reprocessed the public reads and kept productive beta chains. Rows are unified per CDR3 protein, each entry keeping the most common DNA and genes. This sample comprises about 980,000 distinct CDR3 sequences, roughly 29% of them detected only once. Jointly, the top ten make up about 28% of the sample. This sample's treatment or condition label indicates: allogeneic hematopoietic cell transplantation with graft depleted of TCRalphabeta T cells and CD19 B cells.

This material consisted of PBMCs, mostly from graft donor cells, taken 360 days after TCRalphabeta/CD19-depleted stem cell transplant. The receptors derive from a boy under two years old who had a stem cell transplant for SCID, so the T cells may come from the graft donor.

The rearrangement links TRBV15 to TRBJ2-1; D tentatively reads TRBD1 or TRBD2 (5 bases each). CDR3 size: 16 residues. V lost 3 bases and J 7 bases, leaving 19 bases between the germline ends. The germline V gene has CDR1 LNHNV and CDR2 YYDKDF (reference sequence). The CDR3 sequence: CATSSWGSGVWNEQFF. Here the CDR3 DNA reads TGTGCCACCAGCAGTTGGGGGAGTGGGGTTTGGAATGAGCAGTTCTTC.

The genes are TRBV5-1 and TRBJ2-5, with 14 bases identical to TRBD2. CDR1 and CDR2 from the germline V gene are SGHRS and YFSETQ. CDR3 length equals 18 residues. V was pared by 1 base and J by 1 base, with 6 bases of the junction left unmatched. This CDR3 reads CASSLSGTSGGFQETQYF. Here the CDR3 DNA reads TGCGCCAGCAGCTTGTCTGGGACTAGCGGGGGATTCCAAGAGACCCAGTACTTC. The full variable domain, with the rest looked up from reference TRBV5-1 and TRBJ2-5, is KAGVTQTPRYLIKTRGQQVTLSCSPISGHRSVSWYQQTPGQGLQFLFEYFSETQRNKGNFPGRFSGRQFSNSRSEMNVSTLELGDSALYLCASSLSGTSGGFQETQYFGPGTRLLVL.

DNA of the CDR3: TGTGCCAGCTCACCGAGACGCCGGGACAGGGGGCGCAACACTGAAGCTTTCTTT. This sequence encodes CASSPRRRDRGRNTEAFF. The chain joins TRBV18 to TRBJ1-1; 12 bases are shared with TRBD1. This CDR3 region has 18 residues. The junction had 10 bases not matched to a gene; V was cut back by 3 bases and J by 2 bases. The V gene's germline CDR1 is KGHSH and CDR2 LQKENI. The full variable domain, its missing parts supplied by reference TRBV18 and TRBJ1-1, is NAGVMQNPRHLVRRRGQEARLRCSPMKGHSHVYWYRQLPEEGLKFMVYLQKENIIDESGMPKERFSAEFPKEGPSILRIQQVVRGDSAAYFCASSPRRRDRGRNTEAFFGQGTRLTVV.

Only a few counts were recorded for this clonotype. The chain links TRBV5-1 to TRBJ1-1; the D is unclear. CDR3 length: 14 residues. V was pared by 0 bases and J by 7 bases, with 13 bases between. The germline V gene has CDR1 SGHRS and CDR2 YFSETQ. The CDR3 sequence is CASSLEHTVGEAFF. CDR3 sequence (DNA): TGCGCCAGCAGCTTGGAACACACAGTAGGTGAAGCTTTCTTT.

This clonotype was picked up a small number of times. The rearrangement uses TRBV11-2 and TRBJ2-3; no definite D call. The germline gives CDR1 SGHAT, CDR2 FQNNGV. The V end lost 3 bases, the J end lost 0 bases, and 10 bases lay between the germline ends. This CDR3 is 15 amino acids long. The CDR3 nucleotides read TGTGCCAGCAGCTTGGGCCCAACTAGCACAGATACGCAGTATTTT. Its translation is CASSLGPTSTDTQYF.

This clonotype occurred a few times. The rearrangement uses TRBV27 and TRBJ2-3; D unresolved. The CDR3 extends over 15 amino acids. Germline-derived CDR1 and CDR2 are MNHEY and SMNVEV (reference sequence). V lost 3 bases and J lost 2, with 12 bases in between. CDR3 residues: CASSFSRLSTDTQYF. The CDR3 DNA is TGTGCCAGCAGTTTCTCGAGACTCTCCACAGATACGCAGTATTTT.

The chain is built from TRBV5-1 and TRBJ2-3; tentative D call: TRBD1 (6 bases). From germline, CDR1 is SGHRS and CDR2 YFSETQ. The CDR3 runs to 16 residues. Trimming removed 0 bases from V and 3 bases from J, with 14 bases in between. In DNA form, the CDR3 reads TGCGCCAGCAGCTTGGCAGACACAGGGTGGACAGATACGCAGTATTTT. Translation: CASSLADTGWTDTQYF.

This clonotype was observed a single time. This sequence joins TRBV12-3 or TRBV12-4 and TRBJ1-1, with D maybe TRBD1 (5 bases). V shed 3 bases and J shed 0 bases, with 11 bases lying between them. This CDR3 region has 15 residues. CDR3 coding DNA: TGTGCCAGCAGTTTTCAACAGGCGATGAACACTGAAGCTTTCTTT. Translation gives CASSFQQAMNTEAFF.

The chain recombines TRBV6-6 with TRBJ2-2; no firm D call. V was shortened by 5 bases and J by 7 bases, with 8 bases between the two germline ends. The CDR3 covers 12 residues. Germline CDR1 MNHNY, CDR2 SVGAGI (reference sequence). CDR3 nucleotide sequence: TGTGCCAGCAGTATAGCAAGCGGGGAGCTGTTTTTT. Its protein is CASSIASGELFF.